The 22 T cell receptor beta chains below were found in one sample sequenced in a study of OX40 agonist ivuxolimab in advanced cancers. The library was generated by the immunoSEQ multiplex PCR assay. TCRdb provides this immuneACCESS table in a form limited to in-frame rearrangements. Some clones are lacking; in checked studies, under half of them reflect an unresolved V gene, and why the rest are absent is not known. This sample is represented by about 63,000 clones; around 80% of them were singletons. The ten largest account for 1% of the sample. Here the sequenced sample was CD4+ or CD8+ T cells sorted from blood, taken in a trial of the OX40 agonist ivuxolimab. Receptors were obtained from an adult with an advanced solid tumor such as melanoma, head and neck, liver or kidney cancer.

The gene calls are TRBV14 and TRBJ1-1; 8 bases align to TRBD1. Germline V gene lookup returns CDR1 SGHDN and CDR2 FVKESK. The V gene end was trimmed by 6 bases and the J gene end by 3 bases; junction bases not matched to a gene: 12. The CDR3 consists of 16 residues. The DNA for the CDR3 is TGTGCCAGCAGACGACTAATCCAGGGGGCGGACACTGAAGCTTTCTTT. It is translated as CASRRLIQGADTEAFF.

The V and J genes are TRBV28 and TRBJ1-5; D gene unclear. The CDR3 spans 16 residues. With 7 bases removed from V and 3 bases from J, the gap between germline ends came to 19 bases. CDR1 MDHEN and CDR2 SYDVKM come from the germline V gene. The CDR3 region is CASTRVQPGVNQPQHF. In DNA form, the CDR3 reads TGTGCCAGCACCCGCGTCCAGCCGGGAGTCAATCAGCCCCAGCATTTT.

The count of this clone is one. V gene TRBV4-2 combines with J gene TRBJ1-5, with D perhaps matching TRBD1 (6 bases). This CDR3 contains 15 residues. V was shortened by 1 base and J by 8 bases, with 15 bases between the two germline ends. Germline V gene data show CDR1 as LGHNA and CDR2 as YNFKEQ. CDR3 in amino acids: CASSQAGSGGEPQHF. CDR3 nucleotides: TGTGCCAGCAGCCAAGCGGGGAGTGGGGGCGAGCCCCAGCATTTT.

The V call is TRBV7-6, the J call TRBJ1-3, with 7 nucleotides matching TRBD1. This CDR3 region has 15 residues. Trimming took 5 bases from V and 0 from J; bases not matched to a gene: 4. CDR1 and CDR2 (germline): SGHVS, FNYEAQ. The CDR3 loop reads CASSRGTASGNTIYF. The CDR3 DNA follows: TGTGCCAGCAGCCGAGGGACAGCCTCTGGAAACACCATATATTTT.

The CDR3 region is CASISPGRQGRNGYTF. CDR3 nucleotides: TGTGCCAGCATTTCCCCGGGGAGACAGGGGAGAAATGGCTACACCTTC. V usage is TRBV2 and J usage is TRBJ1-2, with 8 bases matching TRBD1. CDR3 size: 16 residues. V lost 7 bases, J lost 6 bases, and 16 bases stayed unmatched. Germline loops: CDR1 SNHLY, CDR2 FYNNEI.

The V call is TRBV6-1, the J call TRBJ1-4; D uncertain. The germline V gene has CDR1 MNHNS and CDR2 SASEGT. The V and J ends lost 6 bases and 4 bases respectively, with 9 bases between them. The CDR3 consists of 13 residues. The CDR3 spells CASSMTSNEKLFF. The CDR3 nucleotides are TGTGCCAGCAGCATGACAAGTAATGAAAAACTGTTTTTT.

The CDR3 sequence is CASSLGQAGSTEAFF. CDR3 nucleotides: TGTGCCAGCAGCTTGGGACAGGCGGGGAGCACTGAAGCTTTCTTT. The chain employs TRBV5-5 and TRBJ1-1; a possible D gene is TRBD1 (6 bases). The CDR3 loop spans 15 amino acids. V lost 0 bases and J 4 bases, leaving 13 bases between the germline ends. Per the germline V gene, CDR1 is SGHKS and CDR2 is YYEKEE (reference sequence).

The rearrangement links TRBV7-2 to TRBJ2-5; tentatively, D is TRBD2 (5 bases). Trimming stripped 7 bases from V and 5 bases from J, with 14 bases between. In germline, CDR1 is SGHTA, CDR2 FQGNSA. The CDR3 sequence is 13 residues long. CDR3 sequence: CASTQTREETQYF. For the CDR3, the DNA is TGTGCCAGCACCCAAACTAGAGAGGAGACCCAGTACTTC.

V is TRBV19 and J is TRBJ2-1, with unresolved D. CDR1 and CDR2 from the germline V gene are LNHDA and SQIVND (reference sequence). The V and J ends lost 3 bases and 3 bases respectively, with 6 bases between them. This CDR3 spans 13 amino acids. The CDR3 bases are TGTGCCAGTAGTATGAAGGGCTACAATGAGCAGTTCTTC. Protein: CASSMKGYNEQFF.

This rearrangement joins TRBV4-2 to TRBJ2-2; 15 bases are shared with TRBD2. V dropped 2 bases and J dropped 6; count of bases not matched to a gene: 4. This CDR3 has 17 amino acids. The germline V gene has CDR1 LGHNA and CDR2 YNFKEQ. The CDR3 DNA reads as TGTGCCAGCAGCCAACTAGGACTAGCGGGGGGGCCCGGGGAGCTGTTTTTT. Protein: CASSQLGLAGGPGELFF.

The chain joins TRBV5-1 to TRBJ1-2; D is undetermined. CDR3 length: 13 residues. The germline V gene has CDR1 SGHRS and CDR2 YFSETQ. V was cut by 5 bases and J by 10 bases, with 18 bases left in between. The CDR3: CASSIGSIEDYTF. CDR3 coding DNA: TGCGCCAGCAGTATAGGCTCTATAGAGGACTACACCTTC.

The chain joins TRBV4-2 to TRBJ1-4; a weak D match, TRBD1 (5 bases). V dropped 4 bases and J dropped 7 bases, with 13 bases sitting between them. This CDR3 has 14 residues. The V gene's germline CDR1 is LGHNA and CDR2 YNFKEQ. In DNA form, the CDR3 reads TGTGCCAGCAGCCCAGAAGCAGGGATTGAAAAACTGTTTTTT. Residues: CASSPEAGIEKLFF.

The CDR3 sequence is CASSKAGGRSPLHF. The CDR3 DNA sequence: TGTGCCAGCAGCAAAGCAGGGGGCAGATCACCCCTCCACTTT. The rearrangement uses TRBV21-1 and TRBJ1-6; the table assigns TRBD1, which was not confirmed against the DNA. TRBV21-1 is flagged as a pseudogene. CDR3 size: 14 residues.

The table lists this clone with a few counts. The chain recombines TRBV5-1 with TRBJ2-3, with 15 bases that match TRBD2. The CDR3 loop spans 18 amino acids. V lost 3 bases to trimming and J lost 0 bases; unmatched junction nucleotides: 5. From germline, CDR1 is SGHRS and CDR2 YFSETQ. The DNA for the CDR3 is TGCGCCAGCAGCTACGGGACTAGCGGGGGGTTTAGCACAGATACGCAGTATTTT. It yields the protein CASSYGTSGGFSTDTQYF.

This clone was seen only once. The chain combines TRBV27 with TRBJ2-5, with D perhaps TRBD1 or TRBD2 (6 bases each). Trimming shortened V by 6 bases and J by 1 base, and 15 bases separated the two germline ends. Germline V CDR1 and CDR2: MNHEY, SMNVEV (reference sequence). The CDR3 covers 15 residues. CDR3 amino acids: CASSPLGGPQETQYF. The CDR3 region has the DNA TGTGCCAGCAGCCCCCTCGGGGGCCCCCAAGAGACCCAGTACTTC.

The rearrangement links TRBV7-2 to TRBJ2-3; D unresolved. The CDR3 runs 16 residues. CDR1 and CDR2 from the germline V gene are SGHTA and FQGNSA. V was shortened by 6 bases and J by 0 bases, with 16 bases between the two germline ends. The CDR3 DNA is TGTGCCAGCAGGGCCGGCAAAACGATTAGCACAGATACGCAGTATTTT. This translates into CASRAGKTISTDTQYF.

The chain employs TRBV27 and TRBJ2-2; D possibly corresponds to TRBD2 (5 bases). CDR1 and CDR2 from the germline V gene are MNHEY and SMNVEV (reference sequence). V was pared by 6 bases and J by 1 base, with 9 bases between. This CDR3 comprises 14 residues. The CDR3 spells CASRSAGNTGELFF. As DNA, the CDR3 is TGTGCCAGCAGATCCGCGGGGAACACCGGGGAGCTGTTTTTT.

The CDR3 sequence: CASSLRTGVQTQIYYGYTF. CDR3 bases: TGTGCCAGCAGCCTCCGGACAGGGGTCCAGACTCAAATTTATTATGGCTACACCTTC. The gene calls are TRBV7-8 and TRBJ1-2; 9 nucleotides align to TRBD1. The ends lost 5 bases at V and 5 bases at J; junction bases unmatched: 21. Per germline, CDR1 SGHVS and CDR2 FQNEAQ. This CDR3 comprises 19 residues.

V usage is TRBV4-2 and J usage is TRBJ1-1; 7 positions agree with TRBD1. From germline, CDR1 is LGHNA and CDR2 YNFKEQ. This CDR3 comprises 14 residues. The V segment lost 1 base and the J segment 5 bases; nucleotides outside the gene matches: 4. Written as DNA, the CDR3 is TGTGCCAGCAGCCAAGGGGACAGCATTACTGAAGCTTTCTTT. Translation gives CASSQGDSITEAFF.

The rearrangement uses TRBV5-1 and TRBJ2-7, with a weak D call TRBD2 (6 bases). With 0 bases removed from V and 4 bases from J, the gap between germline ends came to 17 bases. Germline loops: CDR1 SGHRS, CDR2 YFSETQ. The CDR3 is 16 residues long. The CDR3 sequence is CASSLGATSMAYEQYF. In nucleotides, the CDR3 is TGCGCCAGCAGCTTGGGTGCGACTAGTATGGCGTACGAGCAGTACTTC.

The rearrangement links TRBV30 to TRBJ1-1; D is perhaps TRBD1 (5 bases). The CDR3 covers 14 residues. With 2 bases removed from V and 0 bases from J, the gap between germline ends came to 10 bases. Looked up from germline, CDR1 is GTSNPN and CDR2 is SVGIG (reference sequence). The CDR3 bases are TGTGCCTGGAGTCGGACACCCATGAACACTGAAGCTTTCTTT. This codes for CAWSRTPMNTEAFF.

J is TRBJ2-7 and V is TRBV5-8; tentatively, D is TRBD1 (6 bases). The CDR3 covers 16 residues. The V and J ends lost 4 bases and 0 bases respectively, with 17 bases between them. Germline V gives CDR1 SGHTS, CDR2 YDEGEE. CDR3 loop: CASSHQTGFSSYEQYF. DNA for the CDR3: TGTGCCAGCAGCCATCAAACAGGGTTTAGCTCCTACGAGCAGTACTTC.